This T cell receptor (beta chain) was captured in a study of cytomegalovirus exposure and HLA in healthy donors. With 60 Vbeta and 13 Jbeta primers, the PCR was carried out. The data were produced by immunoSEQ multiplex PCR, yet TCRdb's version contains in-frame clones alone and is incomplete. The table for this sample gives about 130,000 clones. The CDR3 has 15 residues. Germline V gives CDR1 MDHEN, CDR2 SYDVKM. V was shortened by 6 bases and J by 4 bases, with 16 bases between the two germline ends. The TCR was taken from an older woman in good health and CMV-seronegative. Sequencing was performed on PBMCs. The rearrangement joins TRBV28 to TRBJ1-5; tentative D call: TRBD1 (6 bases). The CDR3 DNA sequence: TGTGCCAGCAGGGAAGGACAGTTCTGGAATCAGCCCCAGCATTTT. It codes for CASREGQFWNQPQHF.